The T cell receptor (beta chain) under discussion was sequenced for a study of shared clonotypes between healthy human individuals. Study-level findings and limits: The study generally estimated greater richness for naive than memory subsets. Around 5% of naive CD4 clonotypes were common to a few donors.

V dropped 4 bases and J dropped 2 bases, with 20 bases sitting between them. CDR1 is MGHRA and CDR2 is YSYEKL in the germline V gene. CDR3 size: 17 residues. Study donors comprised healthy, HIV-negative adults devoid of recent acute infection or vaccination. Into CD45RA+ naive and CD45RA-negative memory subsets, the CD4+ cells were split. Clones were read by immunoSEQ multiplex PCR, and TCRdb kept only the in-frame ones, dropping some. The sample yields 2.3 million or so clones, more than 85% seen once. Concerning this clone: Its specificity is unknown.

This receptor was obtained from a man between 18 and 29 years old in good health. Some clones in this sample may be carry-over from other donors' samples. Source material: naive CD4+ T cells from PBMCs. The sample's subset: CD45RA+ positively selected. The chain links TRBV4-1 to TRBJ2-5; D remains ambiguous. CDR3 amino acids: CASSLSVRAMAQETQYF. In DNA form, the CDR3 reads TGCGCCAGCAGCCTGTCGGTTCGGGCTATGGCACAAGAGACCCAGTACTTC.